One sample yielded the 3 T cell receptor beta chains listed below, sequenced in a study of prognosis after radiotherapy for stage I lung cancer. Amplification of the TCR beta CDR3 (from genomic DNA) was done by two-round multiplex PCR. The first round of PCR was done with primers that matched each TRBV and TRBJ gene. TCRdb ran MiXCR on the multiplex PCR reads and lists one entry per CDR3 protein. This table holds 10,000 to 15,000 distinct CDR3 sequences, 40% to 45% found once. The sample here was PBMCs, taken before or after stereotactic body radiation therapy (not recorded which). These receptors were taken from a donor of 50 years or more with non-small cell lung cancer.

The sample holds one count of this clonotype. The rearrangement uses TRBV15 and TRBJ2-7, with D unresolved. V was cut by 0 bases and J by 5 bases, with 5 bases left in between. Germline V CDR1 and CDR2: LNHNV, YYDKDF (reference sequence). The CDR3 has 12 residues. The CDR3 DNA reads TGTGCCACCAGCAGAGATAGGGACGAGCAGTACTTC. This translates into CATSRDRDEQYF.

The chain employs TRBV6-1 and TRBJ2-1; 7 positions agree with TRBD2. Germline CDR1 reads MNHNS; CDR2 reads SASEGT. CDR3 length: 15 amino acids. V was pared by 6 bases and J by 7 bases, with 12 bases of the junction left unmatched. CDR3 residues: CASRPGLVRGNEQFF. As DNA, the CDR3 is TGTGCCAGCAGACCAGGACTAGTTCGGGGTAATGAGCAGTTCTTC.

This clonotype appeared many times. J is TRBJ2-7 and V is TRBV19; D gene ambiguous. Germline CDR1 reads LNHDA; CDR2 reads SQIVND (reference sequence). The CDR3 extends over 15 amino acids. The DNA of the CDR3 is TGTGCGACTCGCTGGCGCCCAGAAAGGCACTACGAGCAGTACTTC. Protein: CATRWRPERHYEQYF. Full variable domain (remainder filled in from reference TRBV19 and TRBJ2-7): DGGITQSPKYLFRKEGQNVTLSCEQNLNHDAMYWYRQDPGQGLRLIYYSQIVNDFQKGDIAEGYSVSREKKESFPLTVTSAQKNPTAFYLCATRWRPERHYEQYFGPGTRLTVT.